The 8 T cell receptor beta chains presented below share a single source sample, sequenced in a study of memory CD4+ T cells and cytomegalovirus serostatus. The repertoire was sequenced with immunoSEQ multiplex PCR; TCRdb's copy has only in-frame clones and lacks some. This table has over 50,000 clones, about 81% appearing once. Single viable CD3+CD4+CD8-CD45RO+ cells were sorted as the memory CD4+ T cells. The material sequenced was memory CD4+ T cells from blood. These receptor sequences come from an adult in good health and CMV-seronegative.

CDR3 loop: CASSLAPGGENTIYF. The CDR3 DNA is TGCGCCAGCAGCTTGGCCCCAGGGGGCGAAAACACCATATATTTT. The genes are TRBV5-1 and TRBJ1-3; 8 bases line up with TRBD1. The CDR3 runs to 15 residues. Germline trimming cut 0 bases from V and 6 bases from J; bases unmatched to any gene: 5. Germline V gives CDR1 SGHRS, CDR2 YFSETQ.

This clone was detected a few times. The chain uses TRBV15 and TRBJ2-3; 10 nucleotides line up with TRBD1. J gave up 4 bases and V 5 bases, and 6 bases lay outside the gene matches. From germline, CDR1 is LNHNV and CDR2 YYDKDF (reference sequence). The CDR3 has 15 amino acids. CDR3 amino acids: CATSGTGAVADTQYF. Written as DNA, the CDR3 is TGTGCCACCAGCGGGACAGGGGCTGTGGCAGATACGCAGTATTTT.

The chain carries TRBV5-1 and TRBJ2-1, with 8 bases matching TRBD2. The V gene end was trimmed by 2 bases and the J gene end by 0 bases; junction bases not matched to a gene: 1. The CDR3 is 15 residues long. The germline CDR1 and CDR2 sequences are SGHRS and YFSETQ. The DNA for the CDR3 is TGCGCCAGCAGCTTTAGCGGGGCCTCCTACAATGAGCAGTTCTTC. Its translation: CASSFSGASYNEQFF.

The chain is built from TRBV7-3 and TRBJ2-6; D gene unclear. V shed 5 bases and J shed 4 bases, with 15 bases lying between them. CDR3 length equals 16 residues. Germline V gives CDR1 SGHTA, CDR2 FQGTGA. CDR3 amino acids: CASSPQRSLGANVLTF. The CDR3, as DNA: TGTGCCAGCAGCCCCCAGAGATCTCTGGGGGCCAACGTCCTGACTTTC.

CDR3 in DNA: TGTGCCAGCAGCTTAGGGGCGGGGGCGGGTAATCAGCCCCAGCATTTT. As protein: CASSLGAGAGNQPQHF. This chain uses TRBV7-2 with TRBJ1-5, with D perhaps TRBD1 (6 bases). Trimming removed 1 base from V and 4 bases from J, with 14 bases in between. This CDR3 is 16 amino acids long. Germline V CDR1 and CDR2: SGHTA, FQGNSA.

There are a few counts of this clone. This CDR3 is also generated by other DNA sequences in the sample. The chain is built from TRBV6-1 and TRBJ1-1, with unresolved D. Germline loops: CDR1 MNHNS, CDR2 SASEGT. The CDR3 length is 13 residues. Trimming took off 1 base at V and 1 base at J, with 4 bases between the two ends. The CDR3 reads CASSEVANTEAFF. CDR3 bases: TGTGCCAGCAGTGAAGTCGCGAACACTGAAGCTTTCTTT.

Only one count was recorded for this clone. The rearrangement uses TRBV18 and TRBJ2-2; D gene ambiguous. This CDR3 is 14 amino acids long. V gave up 4 bases and J gave up 7 bases, with 13 bases separating them. CDR1 is KGHSH and CDR2 is LQKENI in the germline V gene. The chain's CDR3 is CASSLTYPGGELFF. The CDR3 coding sequence is TGTGCCAGCTCACTCACTTATCCCGGCGGGGAGCTGTTTTTT.

The gene calls are TRBV5-1 and TRBJ1-2, with a tentative D call TRBD1 (5 bases). CDR3 length: 14 residues. The germline CDR1 and CDR2 sequences are SGHRS and YFSETQ. Trimming pared 3 bases from V and 4 bases from J, leaving 13 bases between. For the CDR3, the DNA is TGCGCCAGCAGCTCCGCGGGGCCAGGCTATGGCTACACCTTC. It translates to CASSSAGPGYGYTF.